These 8 T cell receptor beta chains originate from one sample sequenced in a study of OX40 agonist ivuxolimab in advanced cancers. TCRdb's table, derived via immunoSEQ multiplex PCR, lists solely in-frame clones and lacks some. The sample lists about 50,000 clones, around 80% seen once, with under 4% in the top ten. The material sequenced was CD4+ or CD8+ T cells sorted from blood, taken in a trial of the OX40 agonist ivuxolimab. The receptors stem from an adult with an advanced solid tumor such as melanoma, head and neck, liver or kidney cancer.

The V and J genes are TRBV25-1 and TRBJ1-3; unclear D gene. The CDR3 is 18 amino acids. In germline, CDR1 is MGHDK, CDR2 SYGVNS. Trimming removed 0 bases from V and 0 bases from J, with 15 bases in between. The CDR3 coding sequence is TGTGCCAGCAGTGAATATCCCCTTACAGACTACTCTGGAAACACCATATATTTT. Translating it yields CASSEYPLTDYSGNTIYF.

The chain uses TRBV4-1 and TRBJ2-1; D call uncertain. This CDR3 has 13 amino acids. V shed 1 base and J shed 5 bases, with 6 bases lying between them. Per the germline V gene, CDR1 is MGHRA and CDR2 is YSYEKL. CDR3 sequence reads: CASSQVLHNEQFF. The CDR3 nucleotides are TGCGCCAGCAGCCAAGTACTCCACAATGAGCAGTTCTTC.

The chain couples TRBV9 to TRBJ1-6; TRBD1 agrees at 9 bases. This CDR3 has 20 amino acids. The germline V gene encodes CDR1 SGDLS and CDR2 YYNGEE. V shed 0 bases, J shed 5 bases, and the junction held 15 bases outside the gene matches. The CDR3 bases are TGTGCCAGCAGCGTAGACGAGGGGACAGGGATGGGACTAAATAATTCACCCCTCCACTTT. It translates to CASSVDEGTGMGLNNSPLHF. Combining the CDR3 with reference TRBV9 and TRBJ1-6 gives the whole variable domain DSGVTQTPKHLITATGQRVTLRCSPRSGDLSVYWYQQSLDQGLQFLIQYYNGEERAKGNILERFSAQQFPDLHSELNLSSLELGDSALYFCASSVDEGTGMGLNNSPLHFGNGTRLTVT.

V is TRBV7-9 and J is TRBJ1-6; D is unclear. The CDR3 runs 18 residues. CDR1 and CDR2 from the germline V gene are SEHNR and FQNEAQ (reference sequence). Trimming removed 6 bases from V and 5 bases from J, with 23 bases in between. For the CDR3, the DNA is TGTGCCAGCAGTCCGGGTCCATCGGTTGGTGTCCATAATTCACCCCTCCACTTT. Encoded protein: CASSPGPSVGVHNSPLHF.

This clone turned up a few times. V and J are TRBV5-1 and TRBJ2-2; 10 nucleotides align to TRBD2. In germline, CDR1 is SGHRS, CDR2 YFSETQ. Germline trimming cut 1 base from V and 1 base from J; bases unmatched to any gene: 1. The CDR3 extends over 16 amino acids. Written as DNA, the CDR3 is TGCGCCAGCAGCTTGAGACTAGCGGGGAACACCGGGGAGCTGTTTTTT. The encoded protein is CASSLRLAGNTGELFF.

This rearrangement joins TRBV5-6 to TRBJ1-2; D uncertain. V lost 0 bases to trimming and J lost 4 bases, with 13 bases between them. The CDR3 length is 15 residues. The V gene's germline CDR1 is SGHDT and CDR2 YYEEEE. The CDR3 sequence: CASSLVWQHPYGYTF. The CDR3 region has the DNA TGTGCCAGCAGCTTGGTATGGCAGCACCCCTATGGCTACACCTTC.

The chain links TRBV27 to TRBJ2-7; D uncertain. Germline V gene sequence: CDR1 MNHEY, CDR2 SMNVEV (reference sequence). The CDR3 contains 13 residues. The V gene lost 6 bases and the J gene lost 1 base, with 10 bases spanning the gap. Here the CDR3 DNA reads TGTGCCAGCAGCTACGCCAGATCCTACGAGCAGTACTTC. Amino acid sequence: CASSYARSYEQYF.

The chain combines TRBV6-1 with TRBJ1-1; TRBD1 aligns across 9 bases. The trim removed 7 bases at V and 1 base at J, leaving 4 bases unmatched. CDR3 length equals 14 residues. Germline CDR1 reads MNHNS; CDR2 reads SASEGT. The CDR3 reads CASIQDRGNTEAFF. CDR3 bases: TGTGCCAGCATCCAGGACAGGGGGAACACTGAAGCTTTCTTT.